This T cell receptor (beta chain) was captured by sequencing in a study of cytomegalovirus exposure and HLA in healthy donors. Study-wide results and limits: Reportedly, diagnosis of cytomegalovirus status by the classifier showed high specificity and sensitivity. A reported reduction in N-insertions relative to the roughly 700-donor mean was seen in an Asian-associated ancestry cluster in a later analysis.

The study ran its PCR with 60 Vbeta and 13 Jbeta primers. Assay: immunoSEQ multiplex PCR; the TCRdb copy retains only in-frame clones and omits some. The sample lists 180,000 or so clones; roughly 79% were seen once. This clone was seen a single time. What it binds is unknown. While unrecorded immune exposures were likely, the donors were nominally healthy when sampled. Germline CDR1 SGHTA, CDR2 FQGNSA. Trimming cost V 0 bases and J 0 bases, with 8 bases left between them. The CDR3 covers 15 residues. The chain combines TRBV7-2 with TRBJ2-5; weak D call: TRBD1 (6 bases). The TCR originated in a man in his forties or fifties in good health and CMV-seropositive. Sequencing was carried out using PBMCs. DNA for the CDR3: TGTGCCAGCAGCTTAGCGGGGGCTAACCAAGAGACCCAGTACTTC. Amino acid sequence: CASSLAGANQETQYF.